Following are 32 T cell receptor beta chains from one sample sequenced in a study of technical replicates of blood from a few donors. The data were produced by immunoSEQ multiplex PCR, yet TCRdb's version contains in-frame clones alone and is incomplete. The sample records approximately 97,000 clones, 90% to 97% being singletons. The material sequenced was T cells isolated from PBMCs. Receptors originate from a human donor in good health.

This chain's CDR3 is CASRDPERIRAFF. For the CDR3, the DNA is TGTGCCAGTAGGGACCCAGAGCGGATTAGGGCGTTCTTC. The rearrangement uses TRBV19 and TRBJ2-1; D is perhaps TRBD2 (5 bases). V was clipped by 6 bases and J by 15 bases, with 21 bases between them. This CDR3 is built from 13 residues. Germline V gene lookup returns CDR1 LNHDA and CDR2 SQIVND (reference sequence). Full variable domain (outside the CDR3, taken from reference TRBV19 and TRBJ2-1): DGGITQSPKYLFRKEGQNVTLSCEQNLNHDAMYWYRQDPGQGLRLIYYSQIVNDFQKGDIAEGYSVSREKKESFPLTVTSAQKNPTAFYLCASRDPERIRAFFGPGTRLTVL.

CDR3 sequence: CASSQDLGGSGHSTDTQYF. In nucleotides, the CDR3 is TGTGCCAGCAGCCAAGATCTCGGCGGCAGCGGCCATAGCACAGATACGCAGTATTTT. This sequence joins TRBV4-2 and TRBJ2-3; D possibly corresponds to TRBD2 (5 bases). Per germline, CDR1 LGHNA and CDR2 YNFKEQ. This CDR3 has 19 amino acids. V was shortened by 0 bases and J by 0 bases, with 19 bases between the two germline ends.

The CDR3 protein is CASSTRLQGIAEAFF. CDR3 sequence (DNA): TGTGCCAGTAGTACTCGACTGCAGGGAATCGCTGAAGCTTTCTTT. The chain has TRBV19 and TRBJ1-1; a weak D match, TRBD1 (5 bases). Trimming cost V 4 bases and J 6 bases, with 18 bases left between them. This CDR3 is 15 amino acids long. The germline V gene has CDR1 LNHDA and CDR2 SQIVND (reference sequence).

V usage is TRBV6-5 and J usage is TRBJ1-3, with D uncertain. V lost 9 bases and J lost 0, with 9 bases in between. Germline assignment: CDR1 MNHEY and CDR2 SVGAGI. The CDR3 has 13 amino acids. CDR3 DNA: TGTGCCAGTAAACTTGGCTCTGGAAACACCATATATTTT. Its protein product is CASKLGSGNTIYF.

The chain couples TRBV6-1 to TRBJ2-7, with D uncertain. V was clipped by 8 bases and J by 6 bases, with 17 bases between them. The CDR3 consists of 13 residues. Germline CDR1 is MNHNS and CDR2 is SASEGT. In DNA form, the CDR3 reads TGTGCCAGCTTCGCGGCAGAAAATTTCGAGCAGTACTTC. Protein sequence: CASFAAENFEQYF.

The chain couples TRBV9 to TRBJ2-3, with D tentatively TRBD2 (6 bases). The CDR3 is made up of 14 amino acids. Germline CDR1 and CDR2: SGDLS and YYNGEE. V shed 6 bases and J shed 6 bases, with 17 bases lying between them. This CDR3 reads CASNSFGGKDTQYF. The CDR3 DNA sequence: TGTGCCAGCAACTCATTTGGAGGGAAGGATACGCAGTATTTT.

This chain uses TRBV21-1 with TRBJ1-2; the table's D call, TRBD1, was not checked against the DNA. TRBV21-1 is a known pseudogene. The CDR3 loop spans 12 amino acids. This CDR3 is CASRDSFYGYTF. CDR3 bases: TGTGCCAGTCGGGACAGTTTTTATGGCTACACCTTC.

This rearrangement joins TRBV12-5 to TRBJ2-2; D unclear. CDR1 LGHNT and CDR2 FRNRAP come from the germline V gene. V lost 0 bases and J lost 6, with 5 bases in between. This CDR3 region has 13 residues. In DNA, the CDR3 is TGTGCTAGTGGTTTGGTACCGGCCGGGGAGCTGTTTTTT. As protein: CASGLVPAGELFF.

V usage is TRBV15 and J usage is TRBJ2-2; maybe TRBD1 (5 bases). The germline gives CDR1 LNHNV, CDR2 YYDKDF (reference sequence). There are 14 residues in the CDR3. Trimming pared 0 bases from V and 6 bases from J, leaving 8 bases between. The CDR3, as DNA: TGTGCCACCAGCAGAGACAGGGCCGCCGGGGAGCTGTTTTTT. The encoded protein is CATSRDRAAGELFF.

V is TRBV5-4 and J is TRBJ2-1; 10 bases line up with TRBD1. CDR3 length: 16 amino acids. CDR1 and CDR2 from the germline V gene are SGHNT and YYREEE (reference sequence). V lost 3 bases, J lost 10 bases, and 13 bases stayed unmatched. CDR3 coding DNA: TGTGCCAGCAGCTCGAGGGACAGGGGAACCTGGGGCGAGCAGTTCTTC. Translation gives CASSSRDRGTWGEQFF.

This chain joins TRBV19 and TRBJ1-5, with D maybe TRBD1 (5 bases). This CDR3 is built from 10 residues. V lost 11 bases and J lost 9, with 11 bases in between. The germline V gene has CDR1 LNHDA and CDR2 SQIVND (reference sequence). The CDR3 DNA sequence: TGTGCCCCTCGGGGGGGGCCCCAGCATTTT. It encodes CAPRGGPQHF.

The V call is TRBV19, the J call TRBJ2-2, with 9 nucleotides matching TRBD2. This CDR3 comprises 16 residues. V lost 5 bases and J lost 0; bases outside the gene matches: 4. Germline CDR1 reads LNHDA; CDR2 reads SQIVND (reference sequence). Here the CDR3 DNA reads TGTGCCAGTAGTTCCCGGACTAGCGCGAACACCGGGGAGCTGTTTTTT. The encoded protein is CASSSRTSANTGELFF.

This clone has a single count. At the DNA level, this CDR3 is encoded by other sequences in the same sample as well. In DNA, the CDR3 is TGTGCCAGCAGTTACCGAGGAGATACGCAGTATTTT. Its translation: CASSYRGDTQYF. The J gene is TRBJ2-3, the V gene TRBV6-6; no clear D. The V end lost 2 bases, the J end lost 5 bases, and 5 bases lay between the germline ends. This CDR3 comprises 12 residues. Looked up from germline, CDR1 is MNHNY and CDR2 is SVGAGI (reference sequence).

This sequence joins TRBV9 and TRBJ2-1; the match to TRBD1 covers 7 bases. Germline CDR1 SGDLS, CDR2 YYNGEE. The CDR3 consists of 12 residues. V lost 0 bases and J lost 16; bases outside the gene matches: 7. CDR3 in amino acids: CASSVEGGSLFF. The CDR3 nucleotides read TGTGCCAGCAGCGTAGAAGGGGGCTCATTATTCTTC.

The chain joins TRBV11-2 to TRBJ2-7, with a tentative D call TRBD2 (5 bases). The germline V gene encodes CDR1 SGHAT and CDR2 FQNNGV. The CDR3 length is 15 residues. Between the trimmed V and J ends, which lost 7 bases and 2 bases, there was a span of 18 bases. The CDR3 DNA sequence: TGTGCCAGCACTGTCTCGAGAGGGCCCGCCTACGAGCAGTACTTC. It yields the protein CASTVSRGPAYEQYF. Variable domain in full (rest from reference TRBV11-2 and TRBJ2-7): EAGVAQSPRYKIIEKRQSVAFWCNPISGHATLYWYQQILGQGPKLLIQFQNNGVVDDSQLPKDRFSAERLKGVDSTLKIQPAKLEDSAVYLCASTVSRGPAYEQYFGPGTRLTVT.

This clone was counted a single time. The J gene is TRBJ2-1, the V gene TRBV13; 8 nucleotides line up with TRBD2. Trimming took 1 base from V and 5 from J; bases not matched to a gene: 7. Germline CDR1 is PRHDT and CDR2 is FYEKMQ (reference sequence). This CDR3 has 16 residues. CDR3 sequence (DNA): TGTGCCAGCAGCTTAGTGAGCAGCGGGGGAAACAATGAGCAGTTCTTC. It translates to CASSLVSSGGNNEQFF.

The chain has TRBV7-2 and TRBJ2-7; tentatively, D is TRBD2 (6 bases). Germline V gene data show CDR1 as SGHTA and CDR2 as FQGNSA. The CDR3 loop spans 18 amino acids. Trimming left V 3 bases short and J 5 bases short, with 26 bases between. CDR3 in amino acids: CASSFGSIIGNWENEQYF. DNA of the CDR3: TGTGCCAGCAGCTTCGGGAGCATAATAGGGAATTGGGAGAACGAGCAGTACTTC. Complete variable domain (other parts from reference TRBV7-2 and TRBJ2-7): GAGVSQSPSNKVTEKGKDVELRCDPISGHTALYWYRQSLGQGLEFLIYFQGNSAPDKSGLPSDRFSAERTGGSVSTLTIQRTQQEDSAVYLCASSFGSIIGNWENEQYFGPGTRLTVT.

The V gene is TRBV5-1, the J gene TRBJ2-4; TRBD2 matches 8 bases. V was pared by 4 bases and J by 6 bases, with 9 bases of the junction left unmatched. There are 15 residues in the CDR3. CDR1 is SGHRS, CDR2 YFSETQ, per germline. The CDR3 DNA reads as TGCGCCAGCAGCCCGGGACTAGAAGGGGGAAACATTCAGTACTTC. Translating gives CASSPGLEGGNIQYF.

The gene calls are TRBV27 and TRBJ1-5; the D is unclear. Germline loops: CDR1 MNHEY, CDR2 SMNVEV (reference sequence). The CDR3 contains 14 residues. Trimming removed 7 bases from V and 1 base from J, with 11 bases in between. In nucleotides, the CDR3 is TGTGCCAGCACTCCAGGCGGGAGCAATCAGCCCCAGCATTTT. Translation: CASTPGGSNQPQHF.

The rearrangement joins TRBV2 to TRBJ1-1, with TRBD1 identical over 10 bases. J gave up 1 base and V 5 bases, and 7 bases lay outside the gene matches. CDR1 and CDR2 (germline): SNHLY, FYNNEI. The CDR3 covers 16 residues. In nucleotides, the CDR3 is TGTGCCAGCAGTCAAACGGGACAGGGGCCGAACACTGAAGCTTTCTTT. This sequence encodes CASSQTGQGPNTEAFF. Full variable domain (outside the CDR3, taken from reference TRBV2 and TRBJ1-1): EPEVTQTPSHQVTQMGQEVILRCVPISNHLYFYWYRQILGQKVEFLVSFYNNEISEKSEIFDDQFSVERPDGSNFTLKIRSTKLEDSAMYFCASSQTGQGPNTEAFFGQGTRLTVV.

The chain employs TRBV5-1 and TRBJ2-5, with 11 bases that match TRBD2. The CDR3 runs 17 residues. Germline V gene data show CDR1 as SGHRS and CDR2 as YFSETQ. Trimming cost V 4 bases and J 2 bases; bases outside gene matches: 10. The CDR3 region has the DNA TGCGCCAGCAGCCCTTATTCCACTAGCGGGAGACAAGAGACCCAGTACTTC. The encoded protein is CASSPYSTSGRQETQYF. Full variable domain (missing parts from reference TRBV5-1 and TRBJ2-5): KAGVTQTPRYLIKTRGQQVTLSCSPISGHRSVSWYQQTPGQGLQFLFEYFSETQRNKGNFPGRFSGRQFSNSRSEMNVSTLELGDSALYLCASSPYSTSGRQETQYFGPGTRLLVL.

The chain uses TRBV9 and TRBJ2-1; 14 positions match TRBD2. CDR1 is SGDLS and CDR2 is YYNGEE in the germline V gene. The CDR3 has 15 amino acids. J gave up 8 bases and V 4 bases, and 5 bases lay outside the gene matches. CDR3 sequence (DNA): TGTGCCAGCAGCAGACTAGCGGGAGGGAGCGATGAGCAGTTCTTC. It is translated as CASSRLAGGSDEQFF. The variable domain in full, with the rest retrieved from reference TRBV9 and TRBJ2-1, is DSGVTQTPKHLITATGQRVTLRCSPRSGDLSVYWYQQSLDQGLQFLIQYYNGEERAKGNILERFSAQQFPDLHSELNLSSLELGDSALYFCASSRLAGGSDEQFFGPGTRLTVL.

The chain uses TRBV7-8 and TRBJ2-7, with D possibly TRBD2 on 5 matching bases. The V gene lost 0 bases and the J gene lost 6 bases, with 12 bases spanning the gap. Germline V gene lookup returns CDR1 SGHVS and CDR2 FQNEAQ. CDR3 length: 14 amino acids. The CDR3 region has the DNA TGTGCCAGCAGCTTAGCTGAGGGCCCACGCGAGCAGTACTTC. Residues: CASSLAEGPREQYF.

The chain couples TRBV5-1 to TRBJ2-7; TRBD2 agrees at 7 bases. Trimming took 4 bases from V and 3 from J; bases not matched to a gene: 10. Germline CDR1 is SGHRS and CDR2 is YFSETQ. This CDR3 region has 15 residues. Here the CDR3 reads CASSPQLAKSYEQYF. For the CDR3, the DNA is TGCGCCAGCAGCCCACAACTAGCGAAAAGCTACGAGCAGTACTTC. Combining the CDR3 with reference TRBV5-1 and TRBJ2-7 gives the whole variable domain KAGVTQTPRYLIKTRGQQVTLSCSPISGHRSVSWYQQTPGQGLQFLFEYFSETQRNKGNFPGRFSGRQFSNSRSEMNVSTLELGDSALYLCASSPQLAKSYEQYFGPGTRLTVT.

The rearrangement links TRBV6-1 to TRBJ2-5, with D tentatively TRBD2 (6 bases). Trimming took off 2 bases at V and 4 bases at J, with 14 bases between the two ends. The CDR3 is 15 residues long. Per the germline V gene, CDR1 is MNHNS and CDR2 is SASEGT. The DNA of the CDR3 is TGTGCCAGCAGTGAATCGGAGGGCCCCGGAGAGACCCAGTACTTC. It yields the protein CASSESEGPGETQYF.

This clone was seen once. The chain employs TRBV4-3 and TRBJ1-4, with unresolved D. The germline V and J ends were trimmed by 0 bases and 8 bases, with 7 bases remaining between them. The CDR3 length is 13 residues. CDR1 and CDR2 from the germline V gene are LGHNA and YSLEER. CDR3: CASSQEGGEKLFF. CDR3 in DNA: TGCGCCAGCAGCCAAGAAGGCGGGGAAAAACTGTTTTTT.

V is TRBV9 and J is TRBJ2-1, with D possibly TRBD2 on 5 matching bases. The CDR3 extends over 17 amino acids. Germline V gives CDR1 SGDLS, CDR2 YYNGEE. Trimming stripped 0 bases from V and 7 bases from J, with 20 bases between. The CDR3 region has the DNA TGTGCCAGCAGCGTAGTGGACCAGCGGTGGACCGCGAATGAGCAGTTCTTC. Protein sequence: CASSVVDQRWTANEQFF.

V is TRBV18 and J is TRBJ2-1, with TRBD2 as a possible D gene (7 bases). Trimming removed 0 bases at V and 9 bases at J, with 12 bases between. The CDR3 length is 14 residues. Germline assignment: CDR1 KGHSH and CDR2 LQKENI. The CDR3 spells CASSPPGGPGEQFF. The DNA of the CDR3 is TGTGCCAGCTCACCACCGGGGGGGCCGGGTGAGCAGTTCTTC.

V gene TRBV7-6 combines with J gene TRBJ2-2; 8 bases map to TRBD1. This CDR3 spans 14 amino acids. Germline trimming cut 4 bases from V and 6 bases from J; bases unmatched to any gene: 4. From germline, CDR1 is SGHVS and CDR2 FNYEAQ. The CDR3 sequence is CASSWDRSPGELFF. CDR3 sequence (DNA): TGTGCCAGCAGCTGGGACAGGAGCCCCGGGGAGCTGTTTTTT.

The genes are TRBV2 and TRBJ2-4, with 9 bases aligning to TRBD1. This CDR3 spans 12 amino acids. V was pared by 6 bases and J by 16 bases, with 10 bases of the junction left unmatched. Germline CDR1 and CDR2: SNHLY and FYNNEI. The CDR3 loop reads CASSISGDRVYF. The CDR3 DNA is TGTGCCAGCAGCATCAGCGGGGACAGGGTTTACTTC.

The chain uses TRBV4-2 and TRBJ1-1; D call uncertain. The CDR3 length is 12 residues. V shed 0 bases and J shed 8 bases, with 7 bases lying between them. Germline V gives CDR1 LGHNA, CDR2 YNFKEQ. CDR3 nucleotide sequence: TGTGCCAGCAGCCAAGAGTGGAGGGAAGCTTTCTTT. Protein sequence: CASSQEWREAFF.

This chain joins TRBV6-1 and TRBJ2-1; 11 bases match TRBD2. Germline V lookup: CDR1 MNHNS, CDR2 SASEGT. The CDR3 length is 15 residues. Trimming took 5 bases from V and 6 from J; bases not matched to a gene: 6. The CDR3 bases are TGTGCCAGCAGTCAACTAGCGGGAGTAAGCAATGAGCAGTTCTTC. Translation gives CASSQLAGVSNEQFF.